The 27 T cell receptor beta chains below were found in one sample sequenced in a study of blood T cell repertoires in COVID-19. Clones were sequenced by immunoSEQ multiplex PCR, and TCRdb holds only the in-frame ones, with some missing. This table holds around 69,000 clones, roughly 87% found once. The sample taken for sequencing was peripheral blood. These receptors all come from a woman aged 45 to 65 with active COVID-19.

CDR3 in DNA: TGTGCCAGCTCAGCCTATAGGACTGGCCAAAGGAATGAGCAGTTCTTC. Its protein is CASSAYRTGQRNEQFF. This chain links TRBV18 with TRBJ2-1, with D possibly TRBD2 on 5 matching bases. From germline, CDR1 is KGHSH and CDR2 LQKENI. The CDR3 extends over 16 amino acids. Trimming left V 5 bases short and J 7 bases short, with 21 bases between. Combining the CDR3 with reference TRBV18 and TRBJ2-1 gives the whole variable domain NAGVMQNPRHLVRRRGQEARLRCSPMKGHSHVYWYRQLPEEGLKFMVYLQKENIIDESGMPKERFSAEFPKEGPSILRIQQVVRGDSAAYFCASSAYRTGQRNEQFFGPGTRLTVL.

This chain connects TRBV11-3 to TRBJ1-5, with 9 positions matching TRBD1. CDR1 is SGHNT, CDR2 YENEEA, per germline. The CDR3 sequence is 17 residues long. The J segment lost 0 bases and the V segment lost 5 bases, leaving 8 bases of the junction unmatched. This CDR3 reads CASSGGQGIYSNQPQHF. CDR3 bases: TGTGCCAGCAGCGGGGGACAGGGAATTTATAGCAATCAGCCCCAGCATTTT.

This clone was recorded at least ten times. The CDR3 DNA follows: TGCGCCAGCAGCTTGGCCGGGGTCGGTGGCTACACCTTC. This sequence encodes CASSLAGVGGYTF. The chain joins TRBV5-1 to TRBJ1-2; D is uncertain. With 0 bases removed from V and 7 bases from J, the gap between germline ends came to 10 bases. Looked up from germline, CDR1 is SGHRS and CDR2 is YFSETQ. The CDR3 runs 13 residues.

This clone was recorded once. The CDR3, as DNA: TGTGCCAGCAGCCCTTCAGGCCCCTCCTACAATGAGCAGTTCTTC. This translates into CASSPSGPSYNEQFF. The chain carries TRBV7-2 and TRBJ2-1; unclear D gene. V dropped 5 bases and J dropped 0 bases, with 11 bases sitting between them. This CDR3 spans 15 amino acids. Germline-derived CDR1 and CDR2 are SGHTA and FQGNSA.

This clone occurred a few times. The chain is built from TRBV4-2 and TRBJ2-2; 7 nucleotides match TRBD2. This CDR3 has 16 amino acids. Germline CDR1 LGHNA, CDR2 YNFKEQ. V trimming: 3 bases; J trimming: 4 bases; junction bases outside the gene matches: 8. CDR3 protein: CASSQETSPTTGELFF. Here the CDR3 DNA reads TGTGCCAGCAGCCAGGAGACTAGCCCGACCACCGGGGAGCTGTTTTTT.

A remark on this clone: A junction boundary mismatches the germline segment, possibly from a read error. The chain recombines TRBV19 with TRBJ2-2; 8 bases line up with TRBD2. Germline loops: CDR1 LNHDA, CDR2 SQIVND (reference sequence). CDR3 length: 16 amino acids. CDR3 sequence reads: CGSGVAGSSNTGELFF. The CDR3 DNA reads TGTGGCAGTGGGGTAGCGGGGTCCTCGAACACCGGGGAGCTGTTTTTT.

The table lists this clone with a count of one. The rearrangement links TRBV7-3 to TRBJ2-3; a weak D match, TRBD2 (6 bases). CDR3 length: 15 amino acids. CDR1 is SGHTA and CDR2 is FQGTGA in the germline V gene. The ends were cut back, 5 bases at V and 2 bases at J, with 14 bases in the middle. CDR3 nucleotide sequence: TGTGCCAGCAGCGAGGGACTTGCACTCACAGATACGCAGTATTTT. This sequence encodes CASSEGLALTDTQYF.

The V call is TRBV2, the J call TRBJ2-5; D perhaps matches TRBD1 (7 bases). Trimming left V 4 bases short and J 4 bases short, with 13 bases between. Germline-derived CDR1 and CDR2 are SNHLY and FYNNEI. The CDR3 is made up of 14 amino acids. The CDR3 coding sequence is TGTGCCAGCAGTGGGAGGGGGCTTGTAGAGACCCAGTACTTC. Its translation: CASSGRGLVETQYF.

This chain connects TRBV30 to TRBJ2-1; 10 nucleotides agree with TRBD1. Germline-derived CDR1 and CDR2 are GTSNPN and SVGIG (reference sequence). The CDR3 contains 14 residues. The V segment lost 4 bases and the J segment 6 bases; nucleotides outside the gene matches: 6. The CDR3 region is CAWKGTGEVNEQFF. CDR3 nucleotide sequence: TGTGCCTGGAAGGGGACAGGGGAGGTCAATGAGCAGTTCTTC.

CDR3 nucleotide sequence: TGCGCCAGCAGCTTGGTCGGTGATAACTATGGCTACACCTTC. This translates into CASSLVGDNYGYTF. V gene TRBV5-1 combines with J gene TRBJ1-2; D is unclear. The CDR3 sequence is 14 residues long. Germline CDR1 and CDR2: SGHRS and YFSETQ. The germline V and J ends were trimmed by 0 bases and 1 base, with 7 bases remaining between them.

This clone appeared a single time. The chain has TRBV6-5 and TRBJ1-1; D is unresolved. CDR1 is MNHEY, CDR2 SVGAGI, per germline. The CDR3 is 11 amino acids. The V gene lost 6 bases and the J gene lost 6 bases, with 8 bases spanning the gap. The CDR3 here is CASRQRAEAFF. CDR3 coding DNA: TGTGCCAGCAGGCAGAGGGCTGAAGCTTTCTTT.

The chain recombines TRBV24-1 with TRBJ1-1, with D unclear. The CDR3 is made up of 12 amino acids. Trimming took off 1 base at V and 11 bases at J, with 10 bases between the two ends. Looked up from germline, CDR1 is KGHDR and CDR2 is SFDVKD. The CDR3 DNA reads as TGTGCCACCAGTGATTTCTCGGGAACTGCTTTCTTT. It yields the protein CATSDFSGTAFF.

This chain uses TRBV28 with TRBJ2-7; 7 positions match TRBD1. The CDR3 consists of 17 residues. The trim removed 5 bases at V and 9 bases at J, leaving 22 bases unmatched. Germline lookup yields CDR1 MDHEN and CDR2 SYDVKM. The CDR3 DNA reads as TGTGCCAGCAGTCCCCGAGAGGGGGCCCCCGAGAACCCGACGCAGTACTTC. This translates into CASSPREGAPENPTQYF.

V and J are TRBV4-1 and TRBJ2-3, with D unresolved. Germline V CDR1 and CDR2: MGHRA, YSYEKL. V lost 1 base and J lost 2, with 13 bases in between. The CDR3 is 16 residues long. The CDR3 sequence is CASSQGPATYTDTQYF. The CDR3 nucleotides read TGCGCCAGCAGCCAAGGTCCAGCGACCTACACAGATACGCAGTATTTT.

V usage is TRBV19 and J usage is TRBJ2-1; 8 bases align to TRBD1. This CDR3 has 13 residues. J gave up 4 bases and V 6 bases, and 2 bases lay outside the gene matches. In germline, CDR1 is LNHDA, CDR2 SQIVND (reference sequence). The CDR3 nucleotides are TGTGCCAGTAGCGACAGGGGTTACAATGAGCAGTTCTTC. This translates into CASSDRGYNEQFF.

In nucleotides, the CDR3 is TGTGCCAGTAGTATAGTTGGGGGGTTAGCCGATGAGCAGTTCTTC. This translates into CASSIVGGLADEQFF. The V and J genes are TRBV19 and TRBJ2-1; D may be TRBD2 (6 bases). This CDR3 comprises 15 residues. CDR1 LNHDA and CDR2 SQIVND come from the germline V gene (reference sequence). Trimming removed 1 base from V and 8 bases from J, with 15 bases in between.

The V call is TRBV6-5, the J call TRBJ1-2, with TRBD1 matching over 12 bases. This CDR3 is 15 amino acids long. V lost 5 bases to trimming and J lost 2 bases; unmatched junction nucleotides: 3. In germline, CDR1 is MNHEY, CDR2 SVGAGI. The CDR3 reads CASSPGTGGNYGYTF. CDR3 coding DNA: TGTGCCAGCAGTCCAGGGACAGGGGGCAACTATGGCTACACCTTC.

On this clone: At one end, the junction sequence differs from germline, possibly due to a read error. V gene TRBV7-7 combines with J gene TRBJ2-1; D is perhaps TRBD2 (6 bases). Germline CDR1 is SSHAT and CDR2 is FNYEAQ (reference sequence). The CDR3 has 15 residues. The CDR3 sequence: CASSLDSGLNNEQFF. The CDR3 DNA sequence: TGTGCTAGCAGCTTAGACAGCGGGCTAAACAATGAGCAGTTCTTC.

CDR3 coding DNA: TGTGCCAGCAGCCCCGGGATTCTCTACGAGCAGTACTTC. Translation: CASSPGILYEQYF. This chain links TRBV11-2 with TRBJ2-7, with TRBD2 as a possible D gene (5 bases). Germline V gives CDR1 SGHAT, CDR2 FQNNGV. Trimming stripped 5 bases from V and 3 bases from J, with 11 bases between. The CDR3 spans 13 residues. The complete variable domain, with remaining parts taken from reference TRBV11-2 and TRBJ2-7, reads EAGVAQSPRYKIIEKRQSVAFWCNPISGHATLYWYQQILGQGPKLLIQFQNNGVVDDSQLPKDRFSAERLKGVDSTLKIQPAKLEDSAVYLCASSPGILYEQYFGPGTRLTVT.

About this clone itself: The sample has other DNA sequences that encode this CDR3 too. This chain connects TRBV20-1 to TRBJ2-7; D remains unclear. The CDR3 runs to 11 residues. The germline V gene has CDR1 DFQATT and CDR2 SNEGSKA (reference sequence). Trimming left V 1 base short and J 5 bases short, with 6 bases between. CDR3 region: CSARGGHEQYF. CDR3 nucleotide sequence: TGCAGTGCTAGAGGTGGGCACGAGCAGTACTTC.

The chain recombines TRBV9 with TRBJ2-7; 12 positions agree with TRBD1. The CDR3 extends over 14 amino acids. Germline assignment: CDR1 SGDLS and CDR2 YYNGEE. The trim removed 4 bases at V and 4 bases at J, leaving 3 bases unmatched. The CDR3 loop reads CASSRDRGLYEQYF. The CDR3 DNA reads as TGTGCCAGCAGCCGGGACAGGGGGCTTTACGAGCAGTACTTC.

CDR3: CASSPGRTNTGELFF. In nucleotides, the CDR3 is TGTGCCAGCAGCCCCGGGAGAACGAACACCGGGGAGCTGTTTTTT. V usage is TRBV5-5 and J usage is TRBJ2-2, with D maybe TRBD2 (6 bases). Trimming took 4 bases from V and 0 from J, leaving 10 bases between them. The CDR3 is 15 amino acids. Germline values: CDR1 SGHKS, CDR2 YYEKEE (reference sequence).

The genes are TRBV5-1 and TRBJ1-5; D call uncertain. CDR3 length: 15 amino acids. V lost 0 bases, J lost 3 bases, and 10 bases lay in between. The germline V gene encodes CDR1 SGHRS and CDR2 YFSETQ. The CDR3 loop is CASSLDGVNNQPQHF. DNA of the CDR3: TGCGCCAGCAGCTTGGACGGAGTTAACAATCAGCCCCAGCATTTT.

This CDR3 is CASRITGDTYGYTF. In DNA form, the CDR3 reads TGTGCCAGTAGAATCACAGGGGATACCTATGGCTACACCTTC. The chain joins TRBV19 to TRBJ1-2; 7 nucleotides line up with TRBD1. Germline-derived CDR1 and CDR2 are LNHDA and SQIVND (reference sequence). The V segment lost 6 bases and the J segment 4 bases; nucleotides outside the gene matches: 8. The CDR3 is 14 amino acids.

The chain joins TRBV10-1 to TRBJ2-2, with D possibly matching TRBD2 (5 bases). Trimming left V 3 bases short and J 6 bases short, with 11 bases between. Germline V CDR1 and CDR2: WNHNN, SYGVQD (reference sequence). The CDR3 is 14 residues long. The CDR3 protein is CASSDAGLAGELFF. DNA of the CDR3: TGCGCCAGCAGTGATGCCGGACTCGCCGGGGAGCTGTTTTTT.

The rearrangement joins TRBV5-1 to TRBJ2-3; tentative D call: TRBD2 (6 bases). Trimming removed 3 bases at V and 2 bases at J, with 10 bases between. CDR3 length equals 14 residues. Germline V CDR1 and CDR2: SGHRS, YFSETQ. The CDR3 DNA reads TGCGCCAGCAGCTCGGGACTTTCCACAGATACGCAGTATTTT. Translated, it gives CASSSGLSTDTQYF.

This clone appeared once. V gene TRBV9 combines with J gene TRBJ2-1, with D possibly matching TRBD2 (5 bases). CDR1 SGDLS and CDR2 YYNGEE come from the germline V gene. CDR3 length equals 13 residues. V shed 0 bases and J shed 10 bases, with 11 bases lying between them. The CDR3 DNA sequence: TGTGCCAGCAGCGTAGGGGCTAGCAGGGAGCAGTTCTTC. Amino acids: CASSVGASREQFF.